This T cell receptor beta chain stems from a study of T cells in Graves' hyperthyroidism and ophthalmopathy. General study findings and limits: Onset of ophthalmopathy came a median around 6.2 months after the model predicted it. Expanded thyroid clonotypes (above 0.001) were mostly also found in blood.

Uncontrolled infection, other autoimmune disease, pregnancy or lactation led to exclusion. Based on clinical symptoms, serum thyroxine and TRAb, thyroid ultrasound and orbital computed tomography, diagnoses were reached. This clonotype was seen at least ten times. Its cognate antigen is unknown. It was RNA transcripts that yielded the amplified TCR beta CDR3 regions. During a first-round RT-PCR of the TCR CDR3, the HTBI primer set was used. TCRdb reprocessed the multiplex PCR reads with MiXCR, giving one entry per CDR3 protein. Of roughly 700,000 distinct CDR3 sequences listed, over 35% are singletons. The CDR3 length is 12 residues. The V gene lost 3 bases and the J gene lost 4 bases, with 6 bases spanning the gap. Germline CDR1 and CDR2: SNHLY and FYNNEI.

The receptor comes from a woman aged 40 to 50 with Graves' hyperthyroidism. Sequenced material: blood. The chain joins TRBV2 to TRBJ1-2, with D uncertain. The CDR3 DNA sequence: TGTGCCAGCAGTGACAGGATCTATGGCTACACCTTC. This encodes CASSDRIYGYTF.